These 30 T cell receptor beta chains were sequenced from one sample in a study of blood T cell repertoires in COVID-19. The table came from immunoSEQ multiplex PCR; TCRdb's copy has only in-frame clones and leaves some out. The sample carries about 160,000 clones, more than 85% recorded once. The material sequenced was peripheral blood. These receptors came from a woman aged 60-75 years with COVID-19, enrolled during active disease.

The rearrangement joins TRBV6-5 to TRBJ1-2, with D uncertain. The V end lost 6 bases, the J end lost 5 bases, and 16 bases lay between the germline ends. Germline V gives CDR1 MNHEY, CDR2 SVGAGI. The CDR3 is 14 residues long. The CDR3 loop is CASSPVAGKYGYTF. In DNA, the CDR3 is TGTGCCAGCAGCCCAGTGGCCGGGAAGTATGGCTACACCTTC.

The chain recombines TRBV19 with TRBJ1-5; 7 bases agree with TRBD1. Losses at the gene ends were 7 bases for V and 5 bases for J; bases not matched to a gene: 17. The length of the CDR3 is 17 residues. Germline CDR1 is LNHDA and CDR2 is SQIVND (reference sequence). CDR3 sequence (DNA): TGTGCCAGTACCTCAAATTCGAGACAGGGCGGGTATCAGCCCCAGCATTTT. It yields the protein CASTSNSRQGGYQPQHF.

V gene TRBV6-2 or TRBV6-3 combines with J gene TRBJ1-1, with D unresolved. CDR3 length equals 14 residues. CDR1 and CDR2 (germline): MNHEY, SVGEGT. V was pared by 1 base and J by 5 bases, with 11 bases between. As DNA, the CDR3 is TGTGCCAGCAGTTACTTCGGGTCTACGACTGAAGCTTTCTTT. This sequence encodes CASSYFGSTTEAFF.

A word on this clone: The sample contains more than one DNA sequence encoding this CDR3. This chain uses TRBV7-3 with TRBJ1-1; TRBD1 is a possible D gene (5 bases). This CDR3 spans 14 amino acids. Germline V gives CDR1 SGHTA, CDR2 FQGTGA. Deletions cut 5 bases from V and 2 bases from J, with 12 bases between. CDR3 nucleotides: TGTGCCAGCAGCCCGGGAGGGGTAAACACTGAAGCTTTCTTT. It encodes CASSPGGVNTEAFF.

The rearrangement links TRBV21-1 to TRBJ2-2; the D call of TRBD2 is as the table states it, not checked on the DNA. TRBV21-1 is a pseudogene locus. The CDR3 sequence is 13 residues long. The DNA of the CDR3 is TGTGCCACTAAAGCGGGGTGGGCCGGGGAGCTGTTTTTT. It codes for CATKAGWAGELFF.

V and J are TRBV12-5 and TRBJ1-5, with a tentative D call TRBD1 (5 bases). The length of the CDR3 is 15 residues. Germline V gene sequence: CDR1 LGHNT, CDR2 FRNRAP. Trimming cost V 6 bases and J 0 bases, with 12 bases left between them. The chain's CDR3 is CASGGGSTSNQPQHF. The CDR3 DNA reads TGTGCTAGTGGGGGGGGTTCTACTAGCAATCAGCCCCAGCATTTT.

This chain uses TRBV5-4 with TRBJ1-6, with D perhaps TRBD1 (6 bases). This CDR3 spans 15 amino acids. V was trimmed by 4 bases and J by 5 bases, leaving 13 bases between them. The germline V gene encodes CDR1 SGHNT and CDR2 YYREEE (reference sequence). The DNA of the CDR3 is TGTGCCAGCAGCACCGGACAGAGAGATAATTCACCCCTCCACTTT. This translates into CASSTGQRDNSPLHF.

The rearrangement uses TRBV27 and TRBJ1-2; D not certain. Germline V CDR1 and CDR2: MNHEY, SMNVEV (reference sequence). The CDR3 spans 13 residues. With 2 bases removed from V and 3 bases from J, the gap between germline ends came to 7 bases. The CDR3 spells CASSLSADYGYTF. CDR3 bases: TGTGCCAGCAGTTTAAGCGCGGACTATGGCTACACCTTC.

The chain recombines TRBV30 with TRBJ1-4, with D possibly being TRBD1 (5 bases). CDR3 length: 15 amino acids. Germline loops: CDR1 GTSNPN, CDR2 SVGIG (reference sequence). With 0 bases removed from V and 8 bases from J, the gap between germline ends came to 16 bases. CDR3 loop: CAWSVVWPKGEKLFF. CDR3 nucleotide sequence: TGTGCCTGGAGTGTAGTATGGCCCAAGGGGGAAAAACTGTTTTTT.

The rearrangement links TRBV7-2 to TRBJ2-5; no firm D call. The CDR3 runs to 14 residues. CDR1 is SGHTA and CDR2 is FQGNSA in the germline V gene. The V end lost 5 bases, the J end lost 0 bases, and 10 bases lay between the germline ends. This CDR3 is CASSPFRYQETQYF. CDR3 bases: TGTGCCAGCAGCCCTTTTCGGTACCAAGAGACCCAGTACTTC.

The gene calls are TRBV7-8 and TRBJ2-3; 10 bases line up with TRBD2. J was trimmed by 0 bases and V by 5 bases; bases with no gene match: 8. The CDR3 length is 17 residues. CDR1 and CDR2 (germline): SGHVS, FQNEAQ. In DNA form, the CDR3 reads TGTGCCAGCAGCACTAGCGGGGAGTACACTAGCACAGATACGCAGTATTTT. Encoded protein: CASSTSGEYTSTDTQYF.

This clone was picked up one time. The chain joins TRBV18 to TRBJ1-1; D perhaps matches TRBD1 (5 bases). The CDR3 length is 15 residues. V gave up 0 bases and J gave up 4 bases, with 12 bases separating them. Germline lookup yields CDR1 KGHSH and CDR2 LQKENI. The CDR3 is CASSPPKGLSTEAFF. For the CDR3, the DNA is TGTGCCAGCTCACCACCGAAGGGGCTGAGCACTGAAGCTTTCTTT.

The rearrangement uses TRBV4-1 and TRBJ2-3, with 8 nucleotides matching TRBD1. Germline-derived CDR1 and CDR2 are MGHRA and YSYEKL. The CDR3 loop spans 16 amino acids. V was clipped by 2 bases and J by 1 base; unmatched bases: 5. The CDR3 protein is CASSQFGQGRTDTQYF. As DNA, the CDR3 is TGCGCCAGCAGCCAATTCGGACAGGGCCGCACAGATACGCAGTATTTT.

The chain has TRBV5-4 and TRBJ1-2, with TRBD1 as a possible D gene (6 bases). This CDR3 region has 17 residues. Trimming pared 2 bases from V and 3 bases from J, leaving 20 bases between. Germline V CDR1 and CDR2: SGHNT, YYREEE (reference sequence). CDR3 nucleotide sequence: TGTGCCAGCAGCTTACCGGGGAAACAGGGCCCCTACTATGGCTACACCTTC. Translated, it gives CASSLPGKQGPYYGYTF.

The chain couples TRBV5-1 to TRBJ1-2, with D maybe TRBD1 (6 bases). V was pared by 3 bases and J by 8 bases, with 20 bases between. Germline V gene lookup returns CDR1 SGHRS and CDR2 YFSETQ. The CDR3 totals 15 residues. Written as DNA, the CDR3 is TGCGCCAGCAGCTCCCTACCGACAGGAGACGCGGGCTACACCTTC. Translating it yields CASSSLPTGDAGYTF.

This chain joins TRBV7-9 and TRBJ2-1; the match to TRBD2 covers 8 bases. CDR3 length equals 15 residues. The trim removed 1 base at V and 6 bases at J, leaving 5 bases unmatched. The germline gives CDR1 SEHNR, CDR2 FQNEAQ (reference sequence). The DNA of the CDR3 is TGTGCCAGCAGCTTAGAAGGACTAGCATCCAATGAGCAGTTCTTC. Translating it yields CASSLEGLASNEQFF.

The J gene is TRBJ1-2, the V gene TRBV5-4; possibly TRBD1 for D (5 bases). This CDR3 has 14 residues. The V and J ends lost 1 base and 6 bases respectively, with 13 bases between them. Germline CDR1 reads SGHNT; CDR2 reads YYREEE (reference sequence). CDR3: CASSLSRGIDGYTF. The CDR3 DNA reads as TGTGCCAGCAGCTTGTCACGGGGGATAGATGGCTACACCTTC.

This clone appeared a few times. V is TRBV24-1 and J is TRBJ1-1, with TRBD1 matching over 10 bases. J gave up 11 bases and V 8 bases, and 16 bases lay outside the gene matches. Germline-derived CDR1 and CDR2 are KGHDR and SFDVKD. The CDR3 is 15 amino acids. The CDR3 sequence: CATTSHGQGGTAAFF. The CDR3 region has the DNA TGTGCCACCACATCTCACGGACAGGGGGGGACAGCGGCTTTCTTT.

The chain employs TRBV9 and TRBJ2-5, with D tentatively TRBD1 (5 bases). Germline assignment: CDR1 SGDLS and CDR2 YYNGEE. Trimming removed 1 base at V and 4 bases at J, with 11 bases between. The CDR3 spans 14 residues. The CDR3, as DNA: TGTGCCAGCAGCGTAACCCCCCAGGGAGAGACCCAGTACTTC. Residues: CASSVTPQGETQYF. Full variable domain (missing parts from reference TRBV9 and TRBJ2-5): DSGVTQTPKHLITATGQRVTLRCSPRSGDLSVYWYQQSLDQGLQFLIQYYNGEERAKGNILERFSAQQFPDLHSELNLSSLELGDSALYFCASSVTPQGETQYFGPGTRLLVL.

The chain uses TRBV5-1 and TRBJ1-1, with D uncertain. V dropped 0 bases and J dropped 0 bases, with 12 bases sitting between them. This CDR3 spans 16 amino acids. In germline, CDR1 is SGHRS, CDR2 YFSETQ. The CDR3 DNA sequence: TGCGCCAGCAGCTTGGGGGGAGGCCAATTGAACACTGAAGCTTTCTTT. This translates into CASSLGGGQLNTEAFF. The whole variable domain, remainder taken from reference TRBV5-1 and TRBJ1-1, is KAGVTQTPRYLIKTRGQQVTLSCSPISGHRSVSWYQQTPGQGLQFLFEYFSETQRNKGNFPGRFSGRQFSNSRSEMNVSTLELGDSALYLCASSLGGGQLNTEAFFGQGTRLTVV.

Only one count was recorded for this clone. The chain joins TRBV29-1 to TRBJ2-2; D is uncertain. CDR1 is SQVTM and CDR2 is ANQGSEA in the germline V gene. V was clipped by 7 bases and J by 5 bases, with 14 bases between them. There are 13 residues in the CDR3. The CDR3 coding sequence is TGCAGCGCCTTACTAATAAGGACCGGGGAGCTGTTTTTT. Protein: CSALLIRTGELFF.

The chain couples TRBV4-3 to TRBJ1-1; no definite D call. The V end lost 0 bases, the J end lost 5 bases, and 7 bases lay between the germline ends. Germline values: CDR1 LGHNA, CDR2 YSLEER. The CDR3 totals 13 residues. The CDR3 coding sequence is TGCGCCAGCAGCCAAGATCGGGAGACTGAAGCTTTCTTT. This sequence encodes CASSQDRETEAFF.

The chain is built from TRBV3-1 (or the pseudogene TRBV3-2) and TRBJ2-5; a weak D match, TRBD2 (5 bases). CDR1 and CDR2 (germline): LGHDT, YNNKEL (reference sequence). The length of the CDR3 is 15 residues. Trimming stripped 1 base from V and 5 bases from J, with 14 bases between. The chain's CDR3 is CASSQVQFSDETQYF. CDR3 DNA sequence: TGTGCCAGCAGCCAAGTCCAATTTAGCGATGAGACCCAGTACTTC.

The J gene is TRBJ1-2, the V gene TRBV7-9; a possible D gene is TRBD1 (5 bases). Germline V gene sequence: CDR1 SEHNR, CDR2 FQNEAQ (reference sequence). This CDR3 region has 16 residues. V was cut by 5 bases and J by 1 base, with 17 bases left in between. The CDR3 here is CASSPPVGGVNYGYTF. Written as DNA, the CDR3 is TGTGCCAGCAGCCCGCCGGTGGGAGGGGTTAACTATGGCTACACCTTC.

The chain employs TRBV7-2 and TRBJ2-1; 10 nucleotides line up with TRBD2. The V gene end was trimmed by 5 bases and the J gene end by 10 bases; junction bases not matched to a gene: 11. Germline V gene sequence: CDR1 SGHTA, CDR2 FQGNSA. This CDR3 has 15 residues. The CDR3 DNA reads TGTGCCAGCAGCCAGCGGGGGGGCTCTAGCACGGAGCAGTTCTTC. This gives the protein CASSQRGGSSTEQFF.

CDR3 loop: CASSLQRGAQETQYF. In nucleotides, the CDR3 is TGTGCCAGCAGCTTACAGCGGGGGGCCCAAGAGACCCAGTACTTC. The V call is TRBV7-2, the J call TRBJ2-5; 9 bases are shared with TRBD2. V lost 2 bases to trimming and J lost 1 base; unmatched junction nucleotides: 2. CDR1 is SGHTA, CDR2 FQGNSA, per germline. The CDR3 extends over 15 amino acids.

In DNA, the CDR3 is TGTGCCAGCAGGACGTCCGGGAAAGAGACCCAGTACTTC. Translating gives CASRTSGKETQYF. The J gene is TRBJ2-5, the V gene TRBV5-4, with a possible D match to TRBD2 (5 bases). The V end was cut by 5 bases, the J end by 3 bases, with 11 bases between. Germline V gene data show CDR1 as SGHNT and CDR2 as YYREEE (reference sequence). The CDR3 is made up of 13 amino acids.

This CDR3 reads CASSGLTGTMNTEAFF. DNA for the CDR3: TGTGCCAGCAGCGGCCTGACAGGAACTATGAACACTGAAGCTTTCTTT. The rearrangement links TRBV9 to TRBJ1-1; possibly TRBD1 for D (6 bases). Germline-derived CDR1 and CDR2 are SGDLS and YYNGEE. The CDR3 covers 16 residues. V was cut by 3 bases and J by 0 bases, with 15 bases left in between.

The J gene is TRBJ1-3, the V gene TRBV29-1, with D unresolved. CDR3 length equals 11 residues. V was pared by 6 bases and J by 4 bases, with 7 bases between. CDR1 and CDR2 from the germline V gene are SQVTM and ANQGSEA. The DNA for the CDR3 is TGCAGCGTAAGCATGGGAAACACCATATATTTT. Translating gives CSVSMGNTIYF.

The chain recombines TRBV3-1 (or the pseudogene TRBV3-2) with TRBJ1-5; D is undetermined. This CDR3 comprises 18 residues. Trimming stripped 0 bases from V and 4 bases from J, with 19 bases between. Germline CDR1 LGHDT, CDR2 YNNKEL (reference sequence). CDR3 protein: CASSQDRRIKSGNQPQHF. In DNA form, the CDR3 reads TGTGCCAGCAGCCAAGATAGGAGGATTAAGAGTGGTAATCAGCCCCAGCATTTT.